The 2 T cell receptor beta chains below come from one sample, sequenced in a study of T cells in Graves' hyperthyroidism and ophthalmopathy. Amplified TCR beta CDR3 regions derived from RNA transcripts. Researchers ran a first-round RT-PCR on the TCR CDR3 using the HTBI primer set. One entry per CDR3 protein results from TCRdb running MiXCR on the multiplex PCR reads. This sample yields hundreds of thousands of distinct CDR3 sequences, of which about 15% are seen a single time; approximately 4.2% belongs to the top ten. The sample was blood. These receptors were collected from a woman in her thirties or forties with Graves' ophthalmopathy.

This clonotype has a handful of counts. A much larger clone differs by one base, so this may be a read error. Written as DNA, the CDR3 is TGTGCCAGTAGGTCACAGGGGGCGCGATCATCCCTCCACTTT. Translating it yields CASRSQGARSSLHF. The chain has TRBV19 and TRBJ1-6, with 9 bases fitting TRBD1. The germline V gene has CDR1 LNHDA and CDR2 SQIVND (reference sequence). This CDR3 has 14 residues. V lost 6 bases and J lost 14; bases outside the gene matches: 11.

This clonotype was recorded many times. CDR3 bases: TGTGCCAGCAGCTTAGCGCGGGTAGCTGGAGAGACCCAGTACTTC. It yields the protein CASSLARVAGETQYF. The chain uses TRBV7-8 and TRBJ2-5; possible D gene TRBD2, 5 bases. Germline values: CDR1 SGHVS, CDR2 FQNEAQ. Trimming stripped 0 bases from V and 4 bases from J, with 12 bases between. There are 15 residues in the CDR3.